Listed here are 12 T cell receptor beta chains from one sample, sequenced in a study of cytomegalovirus exposure and HLA in healthy donors. It was with 60 Vbeta and 13 Jbeta primers that the PCR ran. TCRdb's copy holds only in-frame clones and misses some; the assay was immunoSEQ multiplex PCR. The sample records roughly 150,000 clones, nearly 80% being singletons. Sequencing used PBMCs. The receptors stem from a man aged 25-45 years in good health and CMV-seronegative.

The chain uses TRBV27 and TRBJ1-5, with 7 bases fitting TRBD1. The CDR3 has 15 amino acids. CDR1 and CDR2 from the germline V gene are MNHEY and SMNVEV (reference sequence). The V gene end was trimmed by 7 bases and the J gene end by 5 bases; junction bases not matched to a gene: 11. CDR3 loop: CASKVSGQFYQPQHF. In nucleotides, the CDR3 is TGTGCCAGCAAAGTCTCGGGACAGTTTTATCAGCCCCAGCATTTT.

This chain uses TRBV28 with TRBJ2-6; 7 nucleotides agree with TRBD2. Per the germline V gene, CDR1 is MDHEN and CDR2 is SYDVKM. The CDR3 length is 21 residues. Losses at the gene ends were 5 bases for V and 1 base for J; bases not matched to a gene: 20. The CDR3 bases are TGTGCCAGCAGTACCCTTGGCGGGAGTTTTCTCGAGTCGTCTGGGGCCAACGTCCTGACTTTC. It is translated as CASSTLGGSFLESSGANVLTF.

The gene calls are TRBV28 and TRBJ1-2; D unclear. Trimming took 3 bases from V and 4 from J, leaving 12 bases between them. This CDR3 is built from 14 residues. Germline assignment: CDR1 MDHEN and CDR2 SYDVKM. CDR3 bases: TGTGCCAGCAGTTTGAGTCATGTCCGCTATGGCTACACCTTC. Residues: CASSLSHVRYGYTF.

The chain employs TRBV4-3 and TRBJ2-3; 8 nucleotides match TRBD2. This CDR3 has 15 residues. V was clipped by 6 bases and J by 0 bases; unmatched bases: 5. Looked up from germline, CDR1 is LGHNA and CDR2 is YSLEER. The CDR3 nucleotides read TGCGCCAGCAGATTAGCGGGATCTAGCACAGATACGCAGTATTTT. Encoded protein: CASRLAGSSTDTQYF.

The gene calls are TRBV7-6 and TRBJ2-3; D is possibly TRBD1 (6 bases). This CDR3 comprises 15 residues. V was clipped by 1 base and J by 3 bases, with 11 bases between them. Germline V gene data show CDR1 as SGHVS and CDR2 as FNYEAQ. In nucleotides, the CDR3 is TGTGCCAGCAGCTTAGTTGCCCAGGGGACAGATACGCAGTATTTT. Its translation: CASSLVAQGTDTQYF.

The rearrangement links TRBV30 to TRBJ1-3; D unresolved. Trimming removed 6 bases from V and 0 bases from J, with 9 bases in between. The CDR3 runs 13 residues. Germline V CDR1 and CDR2: GTSNPN, SVGIG (reference sequence). CDR3 in amino acids: CACAGSSGNTIYF. The CDR3 region has the DNA TGTGCCTGTGCGGGGTCCTCTGGAAACACCATATATTTT.

The rearrangement links TRBV28 to TRBJ1-5; D remains ambiguous. Germline V lookup: CDR1 MDHEN, CDR2 SYDVKM. This CDR3 is built from 12 residues. Trimming pared 3 bases from V and 4 bases from J, leaving 4 bases between. CDR3 residues: CASSLENQPQHF. In DNA form, the CDR3 reads TGTGCCAGCAGTTTGGAGAATCAGCCCCAGCATTTT.

This clone was detected only a few times. This chain uses TRBV30 with TRBJ1-2; D is unresolved. CDR3 length: 11 amino acids. The germline V and J ends were trimmed by 4 bases and 8 bases, with 11 bases remaining between them. The V gene's germline CDR1 is GTSNPN and CDR2 SVGIG (reference sequence). DNA of the CDR3: TGTGCCTGGATCGCCGGAGGGGGCTACACCTTC. Its translation is CAWIAGGGYTF.

In its sample, this clone was seen a few times. The CDR3 nucleotides read TGTGCCAGAAGCTTGTGGCCAGGCCGCAGGCGCACAGATACGCAGTATTTT. It specifies CARSLWPGRRRTDTQYF. This chain uses TRBV5-3 with TRBJ2-3; D not resolved. TRBV5-3 is an open reading frame whose function is uncertain. The CDR3 is 17 amino acids. V was pared by 1 base and J by 1 base, with 16 bases between.

This chain links TRBV6-5 with TRBJ2-5; tentatively, D is TRBD2 (6 bases). Per the germline V gene, CDR1 is MNHEY and CDR2 is SVGAGI. The germline V and J ends were trimmed by 6 bases and 4 bases, with 9 bases remaining between them. CDR3 length: 12 amino acids. The CDR3 coding sequence is TGTGCCAGCAGCCCAGCGGGAGAGACCCAGTACTTC. This encodes CASSPAGETQYF.

CDR3 loop: CASRSSNYGYTF. In nucleotides, the CDR3 is TGTGCCAGCAGGAGTTCTAACTATGGCTACACCTTC. The rearrangement links TRBV6-5 to TRBJ1-2, with D unresolved. Trimming removed 6 bases at V and 0 bases at J, with 5 bases between. Germline values: CDR1 MNHEY, CDR2 SVGAGI. The CDR3 has 12 amino acids.

This chain joins TRBV5-6 and TRBJ2-7, with 9 bases matching TRBD1. The CDR3 runs to 14 residues. The J segment lost 5 bases and the V segment lost 4 bases, leaving 7 bases of the junction unmatched. Germline V CDR1 and CDR2: SGHDT, YYEEEE. CDR3 amino acids: CASSPDRGGHEQYF. The CDR3 DNA reads TGTGCCAGCAGCCCGGACAGGGGAGGCCACGAGCAGTACTTC.